This T cell receptor beta chain was identified during a study of T-cell reconstitution after alpha-beta-depleted transplantation in children. Points from the study as a whole: Several hundred expanded graft clones reportedly gave rise to the alpha-beta T cells present about two months after transplant. Once a year had passed after transplant, T-cell counts and diversity came mostly from newly produced T cells. Surviving recipient T cells and thymic progenitors produced the high day-60 TCRbeta diversity seen in some patients.

The germline CDR1 and CDR2 sequences are MNHEY and SMNVEV (reference sequence). Between the trimmed V and J ends, which lost 6 bases and 4 bases, there was a span of 10 bases. CDR3 length: 14 amino acids. This clonotype was observed a handful of times. Antigen: not known. Molecular barcoding with unique molecular identifiers was used for the TCRbeta library. MiXCR, run by TCRdb on the PCR reads, gives a single entry per CDR3 protein. The sample comprises some 310,000 distinct CDR3 sequences, roughly 25% of which are singletons, and approximately 11% rests with the top ten. The source material was PBMCs, mostly from graft donor cells, sampled 180 days after TCRalphabeta/CD19-depleted stem cell transplant. V gene TRBV27 combines with J gene TRBJ2-6; D gene unclear. This clonotype was sampled from a male patient aged 10-17 years who had a stem cell transplant for acute lymphoblastic leukemia, so the T cells may come from the graft donor. The CDR3 sequence is CASRRQTGANVLTF. CDR3 nucleotides: TGTGCCAGCAGAAGACAAACCGGGGCCAACGTCCTGACTTTC.